This T cell receptor beta chain was obtained from a study of control samples from healthy donors and cancer patients. The assay was immunoSEQ multiplex PCR, and TCRdb's table has in-frame clones only and misses some. The data hold some 130,000 clones, with 85% to 95% observed a single time. Trimming at V came to 6 bases and at J to 3 bases, leaving 3 bases not matched to a gene. This CDR3 is built from 13 residues. Sequenced sample: blood. The source of this sequence is a man in his late teens or twenties in good health. The chain uses TRBV12-3 or TRBV12-4 and TRBJ1-2; 8 bases line up with TRBD1. The CDR3 here is CASSLTGDYGYTF. The CDR3 DNA follows: TGTGCCAGCAGCCTGACAGGGGACTATGGCTACACCTTC.